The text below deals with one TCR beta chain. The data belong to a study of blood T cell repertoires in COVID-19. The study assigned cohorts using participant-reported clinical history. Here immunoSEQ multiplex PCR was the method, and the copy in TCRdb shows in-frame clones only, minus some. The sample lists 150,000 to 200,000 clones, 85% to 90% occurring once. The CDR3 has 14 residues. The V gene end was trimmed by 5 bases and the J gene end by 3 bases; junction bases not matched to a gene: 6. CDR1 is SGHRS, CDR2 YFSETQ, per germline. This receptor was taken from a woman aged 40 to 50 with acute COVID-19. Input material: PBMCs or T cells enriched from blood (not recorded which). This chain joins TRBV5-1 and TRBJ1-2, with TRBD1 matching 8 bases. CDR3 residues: CASSPTTGDYGYTF. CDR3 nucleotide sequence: TGCGCCAGCAGTCCCACGACAGGGGACTATGGCTACACCTTC.